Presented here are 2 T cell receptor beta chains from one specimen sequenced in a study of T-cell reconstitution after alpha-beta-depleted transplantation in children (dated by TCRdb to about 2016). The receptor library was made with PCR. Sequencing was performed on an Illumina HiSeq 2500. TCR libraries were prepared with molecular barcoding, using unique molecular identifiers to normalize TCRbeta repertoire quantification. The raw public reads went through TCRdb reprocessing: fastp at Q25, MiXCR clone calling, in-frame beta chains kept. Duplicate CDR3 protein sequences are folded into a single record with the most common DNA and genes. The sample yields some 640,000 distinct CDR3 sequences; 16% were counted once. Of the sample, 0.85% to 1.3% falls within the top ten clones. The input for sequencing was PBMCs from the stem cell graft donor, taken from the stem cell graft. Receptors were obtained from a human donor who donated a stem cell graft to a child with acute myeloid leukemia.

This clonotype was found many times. Here the CDR3 reads CASSQDSFMNTEAFF. The DNA of the CDR3 is TGCGCCAGCAGCCAAGACAGTTTTATGAACACTGAAGCTTTCTTT. This chain uses TRBV4-3 with TRBJ1-1, with unresolved D. V was shortened by 0 bases and J by 0 bases, with 8 bases between the two germline ends. The CDR3 extends over 15 amino acids. Germline-derived CDR1 and CDR2 are LGHNA and YSLEER.

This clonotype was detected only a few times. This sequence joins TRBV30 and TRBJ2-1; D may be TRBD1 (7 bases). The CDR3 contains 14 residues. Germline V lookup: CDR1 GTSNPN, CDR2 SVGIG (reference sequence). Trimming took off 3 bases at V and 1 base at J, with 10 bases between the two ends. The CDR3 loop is CAWSRGVSYNEQFF. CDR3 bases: TGTGCCTGGAGCAGGGGGGTGTCCTACAATGAGCAGTTCTTC.